These 14 T cell receptor beta chains share one sample of origin, sequenced in a study of neoadjuvant anti-PD-1 for oral cavity cancer. Using immunoSEQ multiplex PCR, the repertoire was profiled, and TCRdb retains in-frame clones only, with some absent. Of tens of thousands of clones in the sample, about four fifths are singletons; the top ten hold roughly 3.4%. This specimen was PBMCs, taken before nivolumab (anti-PD-1) treatment. The receptor source for this set is a person between 40 and 79 years old with oral cavity squamous cell carcinoma.

The chain employs TRBV7-6 and TRBJ2-7; D uncertain. The germline CDR1 and CDR2 sequences are SGHVS and FNYEAQ. The V end was cut by 4 bases, the J end by 1 base, with 14 bases between. The CDR3 spans 15 residues. The CDR3 bases are TGTGCCAGCAGCTCGGACCACACAACTTCCTACGAGCAGTACTTC. This gives the protein CASSSDHTTSYEQYF.

The chain recombines TRBV10-1 with TRBJ2-1; tentatively, D is TRBD1 or TRBD2 (5 bases each). Germline V gives CDR1 WNHNN, CDR2 SYGVQD (reference sequence). Trimming shortened V by 4 bases and J by 8 bases, and 15 bases separated the two germline ends. This CDR3 spans 14 amino acids. CDR3 nucleotide sequence: TGCGCCAGCAGTGGGTTGGGGGAGACCCATGAGCAGTTCTTC. Protein product: CASSGLGETHEQFF.

The chain uses TRBV27 and TRBJ1-1, with unresolved D. Germline CDR1 MNHEY, CDR2 SMNVEV (reference sequence). With 5 bases removed from V and 1 base from J, the gap between germline ends came to 14 bases. The CDR3 runs 15 residues. The CDR3 DNA reads as TGTGCCAGCAGTCCCCAACTAACAGCGAACACTGAAGCTTTCTTT. The encoded protein is CASSPQLTANTEAFF.

The rearrangement links TRBV9 to TRBJ2-5, with D perhaps matching TRBD1 or TRBD2 (5 bases each). The CDR3 sequence is 14 residues long. The germline V gene has CDR1 SGDLS and CDR2 YYNGEE. The germline V and J ends were trimmed by 3 bases and 3 bases, with 12 bases remaining between them. CDR3 in amino acids: CASSATGRKETQYF. The CDR3 bases are TGTGCCAGCAGCGCTACGGGACGGAAAGAGACCCAGTACTTC.

Only one count was recorded for this clone. The chain couples TRBV2 to TRBJ2-7, with D uncertain. Between the trimmed V and J ends, which lost 7 bases and 3 bases, there was a span of 10 bases. The CDR3 loop spans 12 amino acids. Germline CDR1 reads SNHLY; CDR2 reads FYNNEI. The CDR3 DNA sequence: TGTGCCAGCATGGGCAGATTCTACGAGCAGTACTTC. It yields the protein CASMGRFYEQYF.

This rearrangement joins TRBV29-1 to TRBJ2-5; D is perhaps TRBD2 (5 bases). CDR3 length equals 12 residues. Trimming stripped 6 bases from V and 5 bases from J, with 13 bases between. CDR1 is SQVTM, CDR2 ANQGSEA, per germline. This chain's CDR3 is CSVSSGMETQYF. The CDR3 bases are TGCAGCGTCTCCTCGGGGATGGAGACCCAGTACTTC. The variable domain in full, completed from reference TRBV29-1 and TRBJ2-5, reads SAVISQKPSRDICQRGTSLTIQCQVDSQVTMMFWYRQQPGQSLTLIATANQGSEATYESGFVIDKFPISRPNLTFSTLTVSNMSPEDSSIYLCSVSSGMETQYFGPGTRLLVL.

This chain connects TRBV5-6 to TRBJ1-2, with D perhaps TRBD1 (6 bases). Germline V lookup: CDR1 SGHDT, CDR2 YYEEEE. Trimming shortened V by 2 bases and J by 1 base, and 18 bases separated the two germline ends. The CDR3 runs to 17 residues. CDR3 in amino acids: CASSFYRQGMGNYGYTF. The CDR3 coding sequence is TGTGCCAGCAGCTTCTATCGCCAGGGGATGGGTAACTATGGCTACACCTTC. Using reference TRBV5-6 and TRBJ1-2 for the parts outside the CDR3, the full variable domain is DAGVTQSPTHLIKTRGQQVTLRCSPKSGHDTVSWYQQALGQGPQFIFQYYEEEERQRGNFPDRFSGHQFPNYSSELNVNALLLGDSALYLCASSFYRQGMGNYGYTFGSGTRLTVV.

The CDR3 sequence is CASSFLLADQETQYF. The CDR3, as DNA: TGTGCCAGCAGCTTCCTGCTAGCAGATCAAGAGACCCAGTACTTC. The chain carries TRBV7-9 and TRBJ2-5, with D possibly being TRBD2 (5 bases). The CDR3 length is 15 residues. V was clipped by 3 bases and J by 2 bases, with 13 bases between them. Germline assignment: CDR1 SEHNR and CDR2 FQNEAQ (reference sequence). The full variable domain, its missing parts supplied by reference TRBV7-9 and TRBJ2-5, is DTGVSQNPRHKITKRGQNVTFRCDPISEHNRLYWYRQTLGQGPEFLTYFQNEAQLEKSRLLSDRFSAERPKGSFSTLEIQRTEQGDSAMYLCASSFLLADQETQYFGPGTRLLVL.

This chain links TRBV5-5 with TRBJ1-2; 7 bases map to TRBD1. Trimming took 4 bases from V and 0 from J; bases not matched to a gene: 18. Germline V lookup: CDR1 SGHKS, CDR2 YYEKEE (reference sequence). This CDR3 spans 19 amino acids. CDR3 DNA sequence: TGTGCCAGCAGCATCCTCCCCAGGGACAGCCCTTTAGCTAACTATGGCTACACCTTC. Protein product: CASSILPRDSPLANYGYTF. Variable domain in full (rest from reference TRBV5-5 and TRBJ1-2): DAGVTQSPTHLIKTRGQQVTLRCSPISGHKSVSWYQQVLGQGPQFIFQYYEKEERGRGNFPDRFSARQFPNYSSELNVNALLLGDSALYLCASSILPRDSPLANYGYTFGSGTRLTVV.

This chain joins TRBV6-1 and TRBJ1-3; D uncertain. V dropped 1 base and J dropped 0 bases, with 7 bases sitting between them. The CDR3 is made up of 15 amino acids. Germline V gene lookup returns CDR1 MNHNS and CDR2 SASEGT. This chain's CDR3 is CASSEVYSSGNTIYF. For the CDR3, the DNA is TGTGCCAGCAGTGAAGTTTACAGCTCTGGAAACACCATATATTTT.

V usage is TRBV29-1 and J usage is TRBJ2-1; no clear D gene. The CDR3 contains 12 residues. V lost 7 bases and J 0 bases, leaving 7 bases between the germline ends. In germline, CDR1 is SQVTM, CDR2 ANQGSEA. The CDR3 sequence: CSEGSSYNEQFF. Here the CDR3 DNA reads TGCAGCGAAGGTAGCTCCTACAATGAGCAGTTCTTC.

This chain uses TRBV13 with TRBJ2-3; D uncertain. Between the trimmed V and J ends, which lost 5 bases and 1 base, there was a span of 7 bases. Germline V CDR1 and CDR2: PRHDT, FYEKMQ (reference sequence). The CDR3 has 13 residues. The CDR3 nucleotides read TGTGCCAGCAGCCCCACGGGCACAGATACGCAGTATTTT. Translated, it gives CASSPTGTDTQYF.

This chain connects TRBV7-9 to TRBJ1-2, with 9 bases identical to TRBD1. Germline CDR1 SEHNR, CDR2 FQNEAQ (reference sequence). The CDR3 is 13 amino acids. V lost 7 bases to trimming and J lost 8 bases; unmatched junction nucleotides: 8. The CDR3 sequence is CASTQQGARGYTF. The CDR3 region has the DNA TGTGCCAGCACCCAACAGGGGGCAAGGGGCTACACCTTC.

The CDR3 is CAIRGSGNTIYF. In DNA, the CDR3 is TGTGCCATCCGTGGATCAGGGAACACCATATATTTT. The chain uses TRBV10-3 and TRBJ1-3, with D tentatively TRBD1 (5 bases). Per germline, CDR1 ENHRY and CDR2 SYGVKD. The germline V and J ends were trimmed by 8 bases and 7 bases, with 12 bases remaining between them. This CDR3 is built from 12 residues.